This T cell receptor beta chain is drawn from a study of T-cell memory formation after mild COVID-19. This clonotype came up a few times. The antigen is undetermined. Via MiXCR, TCRdb re-called the 5' RACE reads, giving one row per CDR3 protein. The sample has 350,000 to 500,000 distinct CDR3 sequences; 23% are singletons. Study-level points and caveats: Clones that contracted from day 15 to 85 were balanced CD4/CD8, while later expanders leaned CD4+.

The germline V gene encodes CDR1 MGHDK and CDR2 SYGVNS. This CDR3 contains 15 residues. Trimming removed 1 base from V and 10 bases from J, with 16 bases in between. This clonotype was sampled from an adult woman who had mild COVID-19 (a few samples of this study predate the infection). Cell type and time point are not known. The chain couples TRBV25-1 to TRBJ1-4; D is possibly TRBD1 (5 bases). Sequencing was done on a sample of PBMCs or a T cell subset sorted from them (not recorded which). CDR3 nucleotide sequence: TGTGCCAGCAGTGAATTCGGGGGGATGTGGGGAAAACTGTTTTTT. The encoded protein is CASSEFGGMWGKLFF.